The clone carrying this T cell receptor (beta chain) was detected once. The data were obtained in a study of blood T cell repertoires in COVID-19. Study-wide context: In each case, the material was cDNA or gDNA derived from T cells, B-cell-depleted T cells, or PBMCs.

Two consecutive negative NP/OP PCR tests, clearance, or resolved symptoms defined Cohort 3 recovery. With 9 bases removed from V and 1 base from J, the gap between germline ends came to 15 bases. The V gene's germline CDR1 is LNHDA and CDR2 SQIVND (reference sequence). The CDR3 loop spans 14 amino acids. In the source study's methods: Amplification with reference gene primers provided the estimates of nucleated cell counts. Method: immunoSEQ multiplex PCR; TCRdb's copy keeps in-frame clones and lacks some. D and trimming come from the DNA, and the V and J calls and clone size come from that table. The sample has more than 150,000 clones, around 73% seen once; the top ten hold 15% to 20%.

What was sequenced was PBMCs or T cells enriched from blood (not recorded which). This receptor was obtained from a woman in her fifties or sixties who had recovered from COVID-19. The V call is TRBV19, the J call TRBJ1-1; D is possibly TRBD1 (6 bases). The CDR3, as DNA: TGTGCCAGCAGGGAGGGGGTTCAGAACACTGAAGCTTTCTTT. This encodes CASREGVQNTEAFF.